Below, 30 T cell receptor beta chains from the same sample are listed, as sequenced in a study of T cell responses to AZD1222 COVID-19 vaccine. Sequenced by immunoSEQ multiplex PCR; TCRdb stores in-frame clones only, minus some. The repertoire has over 150,000 clones, about 92% of them found once; the top ten carry around 4.4%. The sample in question was peripheral blood, obtained on day 0 of MenACWY control vaccination. All receptors derive from an adult in good health.

The chain uses TRBV10-3 and TRBJ2-7, with 13 positions matching TRBD2. This CDR3 spans 14 amino acids. CDR1 is ENHRY, CDR2 SYGVKD, per germline. Unmatched junction bases numbered 6, after V lost 7 bases and J lost 6 bases. The CDR3 DNA follows: TGTGCCATCAAGGCGGGACTAGCGGGAAGCGAGCAGTACTTC. This sequence encodes CAIKAGLAGSEQYF.

V usage is TRBV2 and J usage is TRBJ2-1, with 7 bases fitting TRBD1. V gave up 8 bases and J gave up 8 bases; unmatched junction bases: 9. The CDR3 consists of 13 residues. Germline V gene sequence: CDR1 SNHLY, CDR2 FYNNEI. In nucleotides, the CDR3 is TGTGCCAGCGGGGGAGATGACAGGGATGAGCAGTTCTTC. Translation gives CASGGDDRDEQFF. Full variable domain (missing parts from reference TRBV2 and TRBJ2-1): EPEVTQTPSHQVTQMGQEVILRCVPISNHLYFYWYRQILGQKVEFLVSFYNNEISEKSEIFDDQFSVERPDGSNFTLKIRSTKLEDSAMYFCASGGDDRDEQFFGPGTRLTVL.

The chain is built from TRBV19 and TRBJ1-2; D is unclear. With 1 base removed from V and 8 bases from J, the gap between germline ends came to 5 bases. The CDR3 has 11 residues. From germline, CDR1 is LNHDA and CDR2 SQIVND (reference sequence). The CDR3 here is CASSIGSGYTF. The CDR3 DNA reads as TGTGCCAGTAGTATAGGGTCGGGCTACACCTTC.

The chain employs TRBV11-3 and TRBJ1-1, with D possibly TRBD1 on 6 matching bases. The ends were cut back, 5 bases at V and 6 bases at J, with 19 bases in the middle. Germline V gene lookup returns CDR1 SGHNT and CDR2 YENEEA. The CDR3 spans 15 residues. This chain's CDR3 is CASSVIGTWGAEAFF. CDR3 in DNA: TGTGCCAGCAGCGTAATTGGGACATGGGGCGCTGAAGCTTTCTTT.

This chain links TRBV30 with TRBJ1-2; D possibly corresponds to TRBD1 (6 bases). Germline assignment: CDR1 GTSNPN and CDR2 SVGIG (reference sequence). With 3 bases removed from V and 3 bases from J, the gap between germline ends came to 14 bases. The CDR3 runs 14 residues. Here the CDR3 reads CAWRQQGLDYGYTF. CDR3 in DNA: TGTGCCTGGAGACAACAGGGTTTGGACTATGGCTACACCTTC.

The genes are TRBV14 and TRBJ2-3, with D possibly being TRBD1 (6 bases). CDR3 length: 15 amino acids. The germline V gene encodes CDR1 SGHDN and CDR2 FVKESK. V was pared by 4 bases and J by 3 bases, with 14 bases between. CDR3 nucleotide sequence: TGTGCCAGCAGCCCCCAGGGGCTCCGAACAGATACGCAGTATTTT. It encodes CASSPQGLRTDTQYF.

The chain links TRBV28 to TRBJ1-4; D might be TRBD1 (6 bases). CDR1 is MDHEN, CDR2 SYDVKM, per germline. Trimming took off 3 bases at V and 8 bases at J, with 7 bases between the two ends. The CDR3 extends over 12 amino acids. The CDR3: CASSLGGEKLFF. The CDR3 coding sequence is TGTGCCAGCAGTTTGGGGGGCGAAAAACTGTTTTTT.

This sequence joins TRBV2 and TRBJ2-7; 12 nucleotides line up with TRBD2. Germline V gene sequence: CDR1 SNHLY, CDR2 FYNNEI. Trimming took 6 bases from V and 4 from J; bases not matched to a gene: 10. This CDR3 spans 16 amino acids. As DNA, the CDR3 is TGTGCCAGCAGCGGGGGGCCGACTAGCGGGAGTTACGAGCAGTACTTC. Translated, it gives CASSGGPTSGSYEQYF.

The table lists this clone with a count of one. V is TRBV28 and J is TRBJ2-7; a weak D match, TRBD2 (6 bases). Trimming removed 2 bases from V and 0 bases from J, with 11 bases in between. The CDR3 has 15 amino acids. Germline lookup yields CDR1 MDHEN and CDR2 SYDVKM. The CDR3 region is CASSLRGFASYEQYF. The CDR3 DNA is TGTGCCAGCAGTTTACGGGGGTTCGCCTCCTACGAGCAGTACTTC.

This sequence joins TRBV4-3 and TRBJ1-2; no firm D call. V shed 1 base and J shed 7 bases, with 10 bases lying between them. CDR1 and CDR2 from the germline V gene are LGHNA and YSLEER. The CDR3 has 13 amino acids. This CDR3 is CASSQGYTSGYTF. CDR3 DNA: TGCGCCAGCAGCCAAGGGTACACATCTGGCTACACCTTC.

This clone was counted a single time. This chain uses TRBV11-2 with TRBJ2-1, with 12 bases matching TRBD2. The CDR3 totals 17 residues. V lost 5 bases, J lost 6 bases, and 11 bases stayed unmatched. Germline V CDR1 and CDR2: SGHAT, FQNNGV. CDR3 coding DNA: TGTGCCAGCAGCGCAAATCGACTAGCGGGAGTTAGCAATGAGCAGTTCTTC. Encoded protein: CASSANRLAGVSNEQFF.

There are a few counts of this clone. The chain uses TRBV2 and TRBJ1-1; D is perhaps TRBD1 (5 bases). The germline V gene has CDR1 SNHLY and CDR2 FYNNEI. V lost 9 bases, J lost 3 bases, and 8 bases lay in between. The CDR3 has 11 residues. In DNA, the CDR3 is TGTGCCAGGCGAGGGGACACTGAAGCTTTCTTT. Its protein is CARRGDTEAFF.

This chain links TRBV6-5 with TRBJ1-5; D is unclear. Per the germline V gene, CDR1 is MNHEY and CDR2 is SVGAGI. The CDR3 consists of 14 residues. V was trimmed by 7 bases and J by 0 bases, leaving 10 bases between them. CDR3 in amino acids: CASNPRYSNQPQHF. The CDR3 bases are TGTGCCAGCAACCCACGCTATAGCAATCAGCCCCAGCATTTT.

DNA for the CDR3: TGTGCCAGCAGCCAAGAGGGGGCCGGGACAGGGTCCAATGAGCAGTTCTTC. Translated: CASSQEGAGTGSNEQFF. This chain joins TRBV4-2 and TRBJ2-1; TRBD1 matches at 9 bases. Germline values: CDR1 LGHNA, CDR2 YNFKEQ. Germline trimming cut 0 bases from V and 6 bases from J; bases unmatched to any gene: 9. The CDR3 has 17 amino acids.

The chain couples TRBV15 to TRBJ1-5; maybe TRBD1 (5 bases). V shed 3 bases and J shed 8 bases, with 17 bases lying between them. Germline CDR1 reads LNHNV; CDR2 reads YYDKDF (reference sequence). This CDR3 has 15 amino acids. The CDR3 loop is CATSSGGVGEEPQHF. The CDR3 coding sequence is TGTGCCACCAGCAGCGGGGGGGTGGGCGAAGAGCCCCAGCATTTT.

The V and J genes are TRBV6-1 and TRBJ2-1; 8 bases line up with TRBD2. The CDR3 has 16 amino acids. Germline loops: CDR1 MNHNS, CDR2 SASEGT. V trimming: 4 bases; J trimming: 0 bases; junction bases outside the gene matches: 5. The CDR3 DNA reads as TGTGCCAGCAGTGCCACTAGCGGAGCCTCCTACAATGAGCAGTTCTTC. The encoded protein is CASSATSGASYNEQFF.

This chain uses TRBV6-2 or TRBV6-3 with TRBJ1-3, with D possibly matching TRBD1 (5 bases). This CDR3 is 14 amino acids long. Trimming took off 5 bases at V and 2 bases at J, with 10 bases between the two ends. Germline loops: CDR1 MNHEY, CDR2 SVGEGT. The CDR3 loop is CASSEPGPGNTIYF. CDR3 nucleotide sequence: TGTGCCAGCAGTGAGCCGGGACCTGGAAACACCATATATTTT.

J is TRBJ2-5 and V is TRBV5-1, with 11 nucleotides matching TRBD2. Germline trimming cut 4 bases from V and 5 bases from J; bases unmatched to any gene: 19. The CDR3 is 19 residues long. Germline CDR1 SGHRS, CDR2 YFSETQ. CDR3 amino acids: CASSMRTSGLPAEQETQYF. Written as DNA, the CDR3 is TGCGCCAGCAGCATGCGGACTAGCGGGCTCCCCGCAGAGCAGGAGACCCAGTACTTC. Combining the CDR3 with reference TRBV5-1 and TRBJ2-5 gives the whole variable domain KAGVTQTPRYLIKTRGQQVTLSCSPISGHRSVSWYQQTPGQGLQFLFEYFSETQRNKGNFPGRFSGRQFSNSRSEMNVSTLELGDSALYLCASSMRTSGLPAEQETQYFGPGTRLLVL.

The rearrangement joins TRBV9 to TRBJ1-6, with unresolved D. The CDR3 is 13 amino acids. Looked up from germline, CDR1 is SGDLS and CDR2 is YYNGEE. Between the trimmed V and J ends, which lost 0 bases and 5 bases, there was a span of 3 bases. CDR3 in amino acids: CASSVGDNSPLHF. In DNA, the CDR3 is TGTGCCAGCAGCGTAGGGGATAATTCACCCCTCCACTTT.

The chain uses TRBV12-3 or TRBV12-4 and TRBJ1-2; D gene unclear. This CDR3 region has 13 residues. V lost 6 bases, J lost 9 bases, and 17 bases lay in between. In DNA, the CDR3 is TGTGCCAGCAGCCGGGGAGGGTTCGGCAGCTACACCTTC. Translated: CASSRGGFGSYTF.

The gene calls are TRBV7-2 and TRBJ2-6; possible D gene TRBD1, 6 bases. Trimming took 6 bases from V and 0 from J, leaving 21 bases between them. Looked up from germline, CDR1 is SGHTA and CDR2 is FQGNSA. The CDR3 totals 19 residues. CDR3 in amino acids: CASSPGRQDGYSGANVLTF. The CDR3 DNA follows: TGTGCCAGCAGTCCCGGCCGACAGGACGGTTACTCTGGGGCCAACGTCCTGACTTTC.

The rearrangement joins TRBV7-8 to TRBJ1-5; the D is unclear. Germline-derived CDR1 and CDR2 are SGHVS and FQNEAQ. This CDR3 comprises 15 residues. Trimming removed 5 bases from V and 4 bases from J, with 15 bases in between. CDR3 bases: TGTGCCAGCAGCCCAGTGACGGGTCGAAATCAGCCCCAGCATTTT. It yields the protein CASSPVTGRNQPQHF.

As regards this clone: Different DNA sequences within this sample yield the same CDR3. This chain links TRBV6-1 with TRBJ2-7; D is undetermined. The CDR3 is made up of 12 amino acids. V was shortened by 0 bases and J by 4 bases, with 4 bases between the two germline ends. The germline gives CDR1 MNHNS, CDR2 SASEGT. CDR3 DNA: TGTGCCAGCAGTGAAGCGCGGTACGAGCAGTACTTC. This translates into CASSEARYEQYF.

CDR3 DNA sequence: TGTGCCAGCAGGCAGGGGGACAGGGGGCGGTATAGCAATCAGCCCCAGCATTTT. Translation gives CASRQGDRGRYSNQPQHF. The V call is TRBV21-1, the J call TRBJ1-5; the table names TRBD1, a call not compared with the DNA. TRBV21-1 is a pseudogene segment. This CDR3 is built from 18 residues.

This sequence joins TRBV28 and TRBJ1-2; 7 positions match TRBD1. V was pared by 6 bases and J by 1 base, with 11 bases of the junction left unmatched. Germline loops: CDR1 MDHEN, CDR2 SYDVKM. The CDR3 consists of 16 residues. CDR3 loop: CASRPPGTVNNYGYTF. The CDR3 nucleotides read TGTGCCAGCAGACCCCCCGGGACAGTGAATAACTATGGCTACACCTTC.

The genes are TRBV9 and TRBJ2-1; D uncertain. Looked up from germline, CDR1 is SGDLS and CDR2 is YYNGEE. The CDR3 has 14 residues. V shed 0 bases and J shed 5 bases, with 9 bases lying between them. The CDR3 loop reads CASSVELRDNEQFF. DNA for the CDR3: TGTGCCAGCAGCGTAGAGCTAAGGGACAATGAGCAGTTCTTC. Full variable domain (rest looked up from reference TRBV9 and TRBJ2-1): DSGVTQTPKHLITATGQRVTLRCSPRSGDLSVYWYQQSLDQGLQFLIQYYNGEERAKGNILERFSAQQFPDLHSELNLSSLELGDSALYFCASSVELRDNEQFFGPGTRLTVL.

V usage is TRBV23-1 and J usage is TRBJ1-2; no clear D. TRBV23-1 is recorded as an ORF, its role being uncertain. This CDR3 is built from 13 residues. Trimming took 3 bases from V and 4 from J, leaving 9 bases between them. CDR3 protein: CASSQFLTYGYTF. As DNA, the CDR3 is TGCGCCAGCAGTCAGTTCCTCACCTATGGCTACACCTTC.

The gene calls are TRBV5-6 and TRBJ2-7, with a weak D call TRBD1 (6 bases). Germline V gene data show CDR1 as SGHDT and CDR2 as YYEEEE. V was clipped by 2 bases and J by 0 bases, with 21 bases between them. The CDR3 runs to 18 residues. DNA of the CDR3: TGTGCCAGCAGCTTTAGACGAATGTCCGCGACAGGCTCCTACGAGCAGTACTTC. Translated, it gives CASSFRRMSATGSYEQYF.

This chain joins TRBV7-2 and TRBJ1-2, with TRBD1 matching 7 bases. CDR1 and CDR2 from the germline V gene are SGHTA and FQGNSA. This CDR3 is 15 amino acids long. Trimming removed 5 bases from V and 2 bases from J; junction bases left unmatched: 8. This chain's CDR3 is CASSPRTGLNYGYTF. The CDR3, as DNA: TGTGCCAGCAGCCCGCGGACAGGTCTGAACTATGGCTACACCTTC.

The genes are TRBV28 and TRBJ1-4, with no clear D. The CDR3 length is 16 residues. Germline V gene sequence: CDR1 MDHEN, CDR2 SYDVKM. Trimming cost V 8 bases and J 3 bases, with 19 bases left between them. CDR3 coding DNA: TGTGCCAGCGTTCGTTTTGGAAAGAGGGCTAATGAAAAACTGTTTTTT. It translates to CASVRFGKRANEKLFF. Full variable domain (missing parts from reference TRBV28 and TRBJ1-4): DVKVTQSSRYLVKRTGEKVFLECVQDMDHENMFWYRQDPGLGLRLIYFSYDVKMKEKGDIPEGYSVSREKKERFSLILESASTNQTSMYLCASVRFGKRANEKLFFGSGTQLSVL.